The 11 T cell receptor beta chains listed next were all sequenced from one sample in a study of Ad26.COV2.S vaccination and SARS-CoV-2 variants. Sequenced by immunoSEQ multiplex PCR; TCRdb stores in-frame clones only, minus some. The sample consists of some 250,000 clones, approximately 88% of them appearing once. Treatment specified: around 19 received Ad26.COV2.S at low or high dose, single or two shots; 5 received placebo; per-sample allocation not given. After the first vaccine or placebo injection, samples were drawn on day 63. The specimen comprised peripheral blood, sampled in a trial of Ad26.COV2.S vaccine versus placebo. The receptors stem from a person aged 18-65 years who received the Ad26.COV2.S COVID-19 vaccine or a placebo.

The CDR3: CASSVERSSYEQYF. For the CDR3, the DNA is TGTGCCAGCAGCGTGGAAAGGTCCTCCTACGAGCAGTACTTC. J is TRBJ2-7 and V is TRBV5-4; D gene unclear. CDR3 length: 14 residues. Germline loops: CDR1 SGHNT, CDR2 YYREEE (reference sequence). Deletions cut 4 bases from V and 0 bases from J, with 11 bases between.

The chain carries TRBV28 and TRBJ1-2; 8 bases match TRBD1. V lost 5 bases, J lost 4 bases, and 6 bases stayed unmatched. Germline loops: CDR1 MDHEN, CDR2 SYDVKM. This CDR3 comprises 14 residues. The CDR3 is CASSPTQGAYGYTF. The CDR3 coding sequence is TGTGCCAGCAGTCCCACTCAGGGGGCCTATGGCTACACCTTC.

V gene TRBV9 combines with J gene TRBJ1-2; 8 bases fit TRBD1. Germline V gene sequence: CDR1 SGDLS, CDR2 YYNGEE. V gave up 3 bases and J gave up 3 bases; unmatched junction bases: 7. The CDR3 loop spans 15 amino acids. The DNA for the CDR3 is TGTGCCAGCAGCGAGTCAGGGGGCGCGGACTATGGCTACACCTTC. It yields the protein CASSESGGADYGYTF. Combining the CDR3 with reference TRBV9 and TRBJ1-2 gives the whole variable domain DSGVTQTPKHLITATGQRVTLRCSPRSGDLSVYWYQQSLDQGLQFLIQYYNGEERAKGNILERFSAQQFPDLHSELNLSSLELGDSALYFCASSESGGADYGYTFGSGTRLTVV.

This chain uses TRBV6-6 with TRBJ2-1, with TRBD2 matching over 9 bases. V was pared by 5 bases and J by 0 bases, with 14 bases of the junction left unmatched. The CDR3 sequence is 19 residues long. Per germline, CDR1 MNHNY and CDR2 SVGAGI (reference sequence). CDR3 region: CASSPSAGGQKSSYNEQFF. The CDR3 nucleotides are TGTGCCAGCAGTCCTTCAGCGGGGGGTCAAAAAAGCTCCTACAATGAGCAGTTCTTC.

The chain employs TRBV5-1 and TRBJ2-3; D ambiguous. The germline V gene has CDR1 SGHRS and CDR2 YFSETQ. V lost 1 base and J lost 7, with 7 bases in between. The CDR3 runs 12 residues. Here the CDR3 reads CASSLRANTQYF. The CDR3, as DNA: TGCGCCAGCAGCTTGAGGGCGAATACGCAGTATTTT. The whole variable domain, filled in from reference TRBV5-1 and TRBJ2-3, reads KAGVTQTPRYLIKTRGQQVTLSCSPISGHRSVSWYQQTPGQGLQFLFEYFSETQRNKGNFPGRFSGRQFSNSRSEMNVSTLELGDSALYLCASSLRANTQYFGPGTRLTVL.

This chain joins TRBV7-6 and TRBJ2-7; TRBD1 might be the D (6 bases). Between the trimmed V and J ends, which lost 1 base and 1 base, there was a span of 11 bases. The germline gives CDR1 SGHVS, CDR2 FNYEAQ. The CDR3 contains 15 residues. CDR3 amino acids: CASSLGTVNSYEQYF. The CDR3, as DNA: TGTGCCAGCAGCTTAGGGACAGTTAATTCCTACGAGCAGTACTTC.

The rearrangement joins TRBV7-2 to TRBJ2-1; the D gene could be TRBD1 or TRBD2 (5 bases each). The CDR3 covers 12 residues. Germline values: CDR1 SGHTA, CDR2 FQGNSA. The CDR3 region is CISGQGNNEQFF. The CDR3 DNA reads TGTATCTCGGGGCAGGGTAACAATGAGCAGTTCTTC.

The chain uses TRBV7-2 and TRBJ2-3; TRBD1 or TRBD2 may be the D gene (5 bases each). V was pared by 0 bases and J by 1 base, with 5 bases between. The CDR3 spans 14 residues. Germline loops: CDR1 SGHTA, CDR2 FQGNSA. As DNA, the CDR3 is TGTGCCAGCAGCTTAGCGGGGGGCACAGATACGCAGTATTTT. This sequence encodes CASSLAGGTDTQYF.

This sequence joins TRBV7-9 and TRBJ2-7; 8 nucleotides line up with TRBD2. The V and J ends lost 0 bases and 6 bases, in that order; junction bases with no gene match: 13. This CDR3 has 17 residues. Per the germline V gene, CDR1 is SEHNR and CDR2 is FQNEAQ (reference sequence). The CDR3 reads CASSLAASGLIAGEQYF. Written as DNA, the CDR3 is TGTGCCAGCAGCTTAGCCGCTAGCGGGCTCATAGCGGGCGAGCAGTACTTC.

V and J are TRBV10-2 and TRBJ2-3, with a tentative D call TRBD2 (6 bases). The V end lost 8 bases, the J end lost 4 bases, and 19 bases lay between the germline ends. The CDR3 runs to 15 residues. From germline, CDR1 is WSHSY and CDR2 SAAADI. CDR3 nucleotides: TGCGCCAGCTTGGGGAAGGGCGGGACTGCAGATACGCAGTATTTT. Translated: CASLGKGGTADTQYF.

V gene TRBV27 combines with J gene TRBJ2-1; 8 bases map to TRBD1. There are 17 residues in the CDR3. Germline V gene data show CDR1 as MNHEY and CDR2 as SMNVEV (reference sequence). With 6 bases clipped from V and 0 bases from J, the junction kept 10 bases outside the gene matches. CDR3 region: CASSSPSGGFSYNEQFF. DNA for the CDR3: TGTGCCAGCAGCTCCCCCTCAGGGGGCTTCTCCTACAATGAGCAGTTCTTC.